Presented here are 12 T cell receptor beta chains from one specimen sequenced in a study of cytomegalovirus exposure and HLA in healthy donors. Primers: 60 Vbeta forward and 13 Jbeta reverse. Generated by immunoSEQ multiplex PCR, the TCRdb table keeps only in-frame clones and is missing some. The sample includes under 250,000 clones, just over 75% of them seen just once. The material sequenced was PBMCs. All receptors come from a young man in good health and CMV-seronegative.

The V and J genes are TRBV5-5 and TRBJ2-7; 10 bases line up with TRBD1. V dropped 2 bases and J dropped 4; count of bases not matched to a gene: 6. The CDR3 sequence is 15 residues long. Germline V lookup: CDR1 SGHKS, CDR2 YYEKEE (reference sequence). The CDR3 DNA sequence: TGTGCCAGCAGCTTACCCGGGACAGGGGCTTACGAGCAGTACTTC. It is translated as CASSLPGTGAYEQYF.

The rearrangement links TRBV5-4 to TRBJ2-5, with a possible D match to TRBD1 (6 bases). The germline CDR1 and CDR2 sequences are SGHNT and YYREEE (reference sequence). The CDR3 is 14 residues long. V was cut by 4 bases and J by 1 base, with 11 bases left in between. Here the CDR3 reads CASSQQGPQETQYF. CDR3 bases: TGTGCCAGCAGCCAACAGGGTCCCCAAGAGACCCAGTACTTC.

V gene TRBV5-4 combines with J gene TRBJ2-2; D ambiguous. The CDR3 loop spans 16 amino acids. CDR1 SGHNT and CDR2 YYREEE come from the germline V gene (reference sequence). V was trimmed by 0 bases and J by 3 bases, leaving 12 bases between them. The CDR3: CASSLGLVDYTGELFF. CDR3 coding DNA: TGTGCCAGCAGCTTGGGTCTAGTCGACTACACCGGGGAGCTGTTTTTT. The full variable domain, completed using reference TRBV5-4 and TRBJ2-2, is ETGVTQSPTHLIKTRGQQVTLRCSSQSGHNTVSWYQQALGQGPQFIFQYYREEENGRGNFPPRFSGLQFPNYSSELNVNALELDDSALYLCASSLGLVDYTGELFFGEGSRLTVL.

V gene TRBV27 combines with J gene TRBJ2-5, with D possibly matching TRBD2 (5 bases). Germline V gene sequence: CDR1 MNHEY, CDR2 SMNVEV (reference sequence). The germline V and J ends were trimmed by 3 bases and 0 bases, with 8 bases remaining between them. This CDR3 comprises 14 residues. CDR3 sequence reads: CASSFSGNQETQYF. CDR3 nucleotides: TGTGCCAGCAGTTTTTCGGGAAACCAAGAGACCCAGTACTTC.

The genes are TRBV11-2 and TRBJ2-1; D ambiguous. Germline V gives CDR1 SGHAT, CDR2 FQNNGV. Trimming took 1 base from V and 0 from J, leaving 13 bases between them. The CDR3 runs to 17 residues. CDR3 DNA sequence: TGTGCCAGCAGCTTAGTAGCCCATTCGGGCTCCTACAATGAGCAGTTCTTC. This codes for CASSLVAHSGSYNEQFF.

The chain carries TRBV27 and TRBJ1-1; D not resolved. The CDR3 runs 14 residues. V was trimmed by 7 bases and J by 1 base, leaving 13 bases between them. CDR1 and CDR2 from the germline V gene are MNHEY and SMNVEV (reference sequence). CDR3 amino acids: CASTPLGGNTEAFF. For the CDR3, the DNA is TGTGCCAGCACCCCCCTAGGCGGGAACACTGAAGCTTTCTTT.

The rearrangement uses TRBV4-1 and TRBJ2-2; TRBD1 matches 9 bases. V was pared by 3 bases and J by 3 bases, with 2 bases of the junction left unmatched. CDR3 length: 15 amino acids. CDR1 is MGHRA and CDR2 is YSYEKL in the germline V gene. The DNA of the CDR3 is TGCGCCAGCAGCCAGGGGGACAGGGACACCGGGGAGCTGTTTTTT. Its translation: CASSQGDRDTGELFF.

The chain is built from TRBV14 and TRBJ2-7; TRBD1 matches 8 bases. CDR3 length: 15 residues. Per germline, CDR1 SGHDN and CDR2 FVKESK. V lost 4 bases and J lost 4; bases outside the gene matches: 9. The CDR3 protein is CASSRTGTGFYEQYF. Here the CDR3 DNA reads TGTGCCAGCAGCCGAACCGGGACAGGTTTTTACGAGCAGTACTTC. Together with reference TRBV14 and TRBJ2-7, the CDR3 gives the full variable domain: EAGVTQFPSHSVIEKGQTVTLRCDPISGHDNLYWYRRVMGKEIKFLLHFVKESKQDESGMPNNRFLAERTGGTYSTLKVQPAELEDSGVYFCASSRTGTGFYEQYFGPGTRLTVT.

The DNA for the CDR3 is TGTGCCAGCAGTTTGTTACCCGGGACAGGGCCCCTAAACACTGAAGCTTTCTTT. Its translation: CASSLLPGTGPLNTEAFF. The chain links TRBV27 to TRBJ1-1; 9 positions agree with TRBD1. Germline V gives CDR1 MNHEY, CDR2 SMNVEV (reference sequence). The CDR3 has 18 residues. V shed 3 bases, J shed 2 bases, and the junction held 13 bases outside the gene matches.

The genes are TRBV30 and TRBJ1-2; 9 bases are a match to TRBD1. Germline-derived CDR1 and CDR2 are GTSNPN and SVGIG (reference sequence). V lost 0 bases and J lost 4; bases outside the gene matches: 6. The CDR3 loop spans 15 amino acids. CDR3 loop: CAWSVRRDRAYGYTF. For the CDR3, the DNA is TGTGCCTGGAGTGTACGCCGGGACAGGGCCTATGGCTACACCTTC.

As for this clone: Other DNA sequences in this specimen translate into the identical CDR3. The rearrangement joins TRBV7-6 to TRBJ2-7; 8 nucleotides align to TRBD2. Trimming at V came to 1 base and at J to 2 bases, leaving 4 bases not matched to a gene. Germline loops: CDR1 SGHVS, CDR2 FNYEAQ. This CDR3 is built from 15 residues. CDR3 sequence: CASSLVQAGAYEQYF. CDR3 bases: TGTGCCAGCAGCTTAGTTCAAGCGGGAGCCTACGAGCAGTACTTC.

This clone was counted between two and nine times. J is TRBJ2-3 and V is TRBV5-1; 10 nucleotides line up with TRBD2. Germline V gene sequence: CDR1 SGHRS, CDR2 YFSETQ. The CDR3 extends over 20 amino acids. The V segment lost 4 bases and the J segment 4 bases; nucleotides outside the gene matches: 21. This chain's CDR3 is CASSPSTGPLAGVGADTQYF. DNA of the CDR3: TGCGCCAGCAGCCCCTCGACGGGTCCTCTAGCGGGAGTGGGAGCAGATACGCAGTATTTT.